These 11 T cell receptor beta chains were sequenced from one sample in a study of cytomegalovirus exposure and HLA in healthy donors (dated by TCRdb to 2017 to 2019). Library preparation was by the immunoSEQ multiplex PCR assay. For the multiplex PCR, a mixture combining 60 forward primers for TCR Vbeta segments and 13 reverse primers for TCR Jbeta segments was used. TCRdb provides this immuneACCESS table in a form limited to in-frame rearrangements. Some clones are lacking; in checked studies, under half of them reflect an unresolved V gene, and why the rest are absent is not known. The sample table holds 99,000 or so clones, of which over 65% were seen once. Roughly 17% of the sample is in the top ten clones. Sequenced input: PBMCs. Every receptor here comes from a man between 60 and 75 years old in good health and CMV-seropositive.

CDR3 nucleotides: TGTGCCAGCAGTTCGGCGGGGTTGAACACTGAAGCTTTCTTT. Protein: CASSSAGLNTEAFF. The chain has TRBV28 and TRBJ1-1; unclear D gene. V was pared by 4 bases and J by 0 bases, with 9 bases between. Germline CDR1 is MDHEN and CDR2 is SYDVKM. The length of the CDR3 is 14 residues.

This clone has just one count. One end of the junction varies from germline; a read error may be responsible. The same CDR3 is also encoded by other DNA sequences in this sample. The CDR3 DNA reads as TGTGCCAGCAGTCACGACAGGGGTAACACTGAGGCTTTCTTT. It translates to CASSHDRGNTEAFF. V and J are TRBV28 and TRBJ1-1; 8 bases agree with TRBD1. CDR1 is MDHEN, CDR2 SYDVKM, per germline. The CDR3 loop spans 14 amino acids.

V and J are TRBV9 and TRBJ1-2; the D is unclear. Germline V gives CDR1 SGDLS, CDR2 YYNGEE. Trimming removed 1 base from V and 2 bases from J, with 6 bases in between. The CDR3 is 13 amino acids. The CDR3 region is CASSVTFNYGYTF. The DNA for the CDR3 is TGTGCCAGCAGCGTAACTTTCAACTATGGCTACACCTTC.

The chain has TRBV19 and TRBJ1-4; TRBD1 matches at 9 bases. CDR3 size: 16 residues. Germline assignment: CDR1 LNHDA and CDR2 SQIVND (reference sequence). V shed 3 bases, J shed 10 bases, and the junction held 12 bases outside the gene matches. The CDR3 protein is CASSIPTPGQGGKLFF. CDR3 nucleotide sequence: TGTGCCAGTAGTATCCCGACCCCGGGACAGGGCGGAAAACTGTTTTTT.

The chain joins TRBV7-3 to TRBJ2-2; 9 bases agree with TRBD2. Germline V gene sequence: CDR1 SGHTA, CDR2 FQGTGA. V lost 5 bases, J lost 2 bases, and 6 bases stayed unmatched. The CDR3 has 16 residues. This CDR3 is CASSRGLALNTGELFF. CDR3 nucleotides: TGTGCCAGCAGCCGAGGACTAGCGCTAAACACCGGGGAGCTGTTTTTT.

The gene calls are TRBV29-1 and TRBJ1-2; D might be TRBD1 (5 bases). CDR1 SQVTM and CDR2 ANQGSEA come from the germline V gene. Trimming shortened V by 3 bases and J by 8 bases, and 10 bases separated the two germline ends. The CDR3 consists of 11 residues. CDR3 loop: CSVESWGGYTF. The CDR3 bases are TGCAGCGTTGAGTCCTGGGGCGGCTACACCTTC.

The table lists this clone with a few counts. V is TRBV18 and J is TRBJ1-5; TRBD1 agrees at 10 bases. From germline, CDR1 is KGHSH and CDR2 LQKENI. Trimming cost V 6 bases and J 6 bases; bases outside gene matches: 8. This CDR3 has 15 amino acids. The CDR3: CASSETGGAGQPQHF. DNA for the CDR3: TGTGCCAGCTCGGAGACAGGGGGCGCGGGTCAGCCCCAGCATTTT.

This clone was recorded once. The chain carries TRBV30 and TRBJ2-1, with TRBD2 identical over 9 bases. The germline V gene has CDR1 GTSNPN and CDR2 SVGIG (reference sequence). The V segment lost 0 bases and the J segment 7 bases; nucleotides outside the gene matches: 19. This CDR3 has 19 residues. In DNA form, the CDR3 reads TGTGCCTGGAGTGTATTTTCACTAGCGGGCGGGACGTGGCCTAATGAGCAGTTCTTC. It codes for CAWSVFSLAGGTWPNEQFF. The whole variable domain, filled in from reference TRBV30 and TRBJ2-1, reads SQTIHQWPATLVQPVGSPLSLECTVEGTSNPNLYWYRQAAGRGLQLLFYSVGIGQISSEVPQNLSASRPQDRQFILSSKKLLLSDSGFYLCAWSVFSLAGGTWPNEQFFGPGTRLTVL.

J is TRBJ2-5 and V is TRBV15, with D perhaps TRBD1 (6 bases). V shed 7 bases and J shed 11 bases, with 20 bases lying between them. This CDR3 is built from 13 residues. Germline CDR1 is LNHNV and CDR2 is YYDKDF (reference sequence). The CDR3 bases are TGTGCCACCACAGGGGAACTTAGTGAGGAGCAGTACTTC. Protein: CATTGELSEEQYF.

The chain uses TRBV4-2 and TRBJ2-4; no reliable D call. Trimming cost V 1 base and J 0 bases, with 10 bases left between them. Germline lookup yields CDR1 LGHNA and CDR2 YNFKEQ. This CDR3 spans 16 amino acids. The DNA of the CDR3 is TGTGCCAGCAGCCAAGTAAGCGCACTAGCCAAAAACATTCAGTACTTC. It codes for CASSQVSALAKNIQYF.

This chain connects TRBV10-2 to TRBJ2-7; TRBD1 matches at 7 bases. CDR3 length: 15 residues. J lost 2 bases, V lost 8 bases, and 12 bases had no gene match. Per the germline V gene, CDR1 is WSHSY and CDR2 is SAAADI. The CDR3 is CASGASTGAPYEQYF. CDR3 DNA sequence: TGCGCCAGCGGTGCGAGTACAGGGGCTCCCTACGAGCAGTACTTC.